Listed below are T cell receptor beta chains from one sample, sequenced in a study of blood T cells in healthy people across ages. A single record per CDR3 protein comes from TCRdb applying MiXCR to the 5' RACE reads. The sample has about 1.1 million distinct CDR3 sequences, roughly two fifths seen once. Sequenced sample: blood. The receptors shown here come from a man between 18 and 35 years old in good health. Both conserved end residues are part of each CDR3. The order of the fields is V gene, D gene, J gene, clone size, CDR3 protein, CDR3 DNA. A D gene is named only where the DNA matches it firmly. Part of the rows lack a size; the others show once, few, many or a class for expanded clones.

V: TRBV6-2/TRBV6-3; D: .; J: TRBJ2-5; size: few; CDR3: CATLRDVGSTVYRETQYF; DNA: TGTGCCACCCTAAGGGACGTTGGCTCCACCGTCTATAGAGAGACCCAGTACTTC
V: TRBV6-6; D: TRBD1; J: TRBJ1-2; size: .; CDR3: CASSYRDRGNYGYTF; DNA: TGTGCCAGCAGTTACCGGGACAGGGGTAACTATGGCTACACCTTC
V: TRBV12-3/TRBV12-4; D: TRBD1; J: TRBJ1-2; size: .; CDR3: CASTLSGTGNSNYGYTF; DNA: TGTGCCAGCACTTTATCTGGGACAGGGAATTCTAACTATGGCTACACCTTC
V: TRBV7-9; D: .; J: TRBJ2-5; size: .; CDR3: CASSTTRGWETQYF; DNA: TGTGCCAGCAGCACAACAAGGGGCTGGGAGACCCAGTACTTC
V: TRBV5-4; D: .; J: TRBJ2-7; size: .; CDR3: CASSFPTEQYF; DNA: TGTGCCAGCAGCTTTCCCACCGAGCAGTACTTC
V: TRBV5-1; D: .; J: TRBJ1-1; size: .; CDR3: CASSLAGRGEAFF; DNA: TGCGCCAGCAGCTTGGCCGGCAGGGGTGAAGCTTTCTTT
V: TRBV29-1; D: .; J: TRBJ2-1; size: few; CDR3: CSVEVRDSYNEQFF; DNA: TGCAGCGTTGAAGTCCGAGACAGTTACAATGAGCAGTTCTTC
V: TRBV7-2; D: .; J: TRBJ1-4; size: many; CDR3: CASSLGGTNEKLFF; DNA: TGTGCCAGCAGCCTGGGTGGCACTAATGAAAAACTGTTTTTT
V: TRBV12-3/TRBV12-4; D: .; J: TRBJ1-2; size: few; CDR3: CASSYRDPKYGYTF; DNA: TGTGCCAGCAGCTACCGGGATCCAAAATATGGCTACACCTTC
V: TRBV25-1; D: TRBD1; J: TRBJ1-4; size: few; CDR3: CASTGTGTEKLFF; DNA: TGTGCCAGCACCGGGACAGGGACTGAAAAACTGTTTTTT
V: TRBV20-1; D: .; J: TRBJ2-3; size: .; CDR3: CSASKSTDTQYF; DNA: TGCAGTGCTAGTAAAAGCACAGATACGCAGTATTTT
V: TRBV20-1; D: .; J: TRBJ2-5; size: few; CDR3: CSARDLMGGFETQYF; DNA: TGCAGTGCTAGAGATCTCATGGGGGGATTTGAGACCCAGTACTTC
V: TRBV4-3; D: .; J: TRBJ1-6; size: once; CDR3: CASSYQYRGGNNSPPHF; DNA: TGCGCCAGCAGCTACCAATACCGGGGAGGGAATAATTCACCCCCCCACTTT
V: TRBV5-1; D: TRBD2; J: TRBJ2-5; size: few; CDR3: CASSVGTRTKQETQYF; DNA: TGCGCCAGCAGCGTCGGGACTAGGACCAAACAAGAGACCCAGTACTTC
V: TRBV12-3/TRBV12-4; D: .; J: TRBJ1-1; size: many; CDR3: CASSLVQGADEAFF; DNA: TGTGCCAGCAGTTTAGTACAAGGGGCAGATGAAGCTTTCTTT
V: TRBV6-2/TRBV6-3; D: .; J: TRBJ2-5; size: .; CDR3: CASTIQLSGETQYF; DNA: TGTGCCAGCACCATACAGTTGAGCGGCGAGACCCAGTACTTC
V: TRBV25-1; D: .; J: TRBJ1-2; size: .; CDR3: CASATAFWGYTF; DNA: TGTGCCAGCGCGACAGCCTTCTGGGGCTACACCTTC
V: TRBV7-8; D: .; J: TRBJ2-5; size: .; CDR3: CASSHEWSHHEQYF; DNA: TGTGCCAGTAGCCACGAGTGGTCTCATCATGAGCAGTACTTC
V: TRBV9; D: TRBD2; J: TRBJ2-1; size: .; CDR3: CASSCEAGGRNEQFF; DNA: TGTGCCAGCAGCTGCGAAGCGGGGGGGCGGAATGAGCAGTTCTTC
V: TRBV5-6; D: .; J: TRBJ1-5; size: .; CDR3: CASSLATDPWPQHF; DNA: TGTGCCAGCAGCTTGGCGACAGACCCGTGGCCCCAGCATTTT
V: TRBV4-1; D: .; J: TRBJ1-1; size: .; CDR3: CASSQRTIMNTEAFF; DNA: TGCGCCAGCAGCCAACGGACAATCATGAACACTGAAGCTTTCTTT
V: TRBV4-3; D: .; J: TRBJ2-5; size: few; CDR3: CASSQDGSIGETQYF; DNA: TGCGCCAGCAGCCAAGACGGCTCGATTGGTGAGACCCAGTACTTC
V: TRBV20-1; D: .; J: TRBJ1-6; size: few; CDR3: CSARGREGSPLHF; DNA: TGCAGTGCTAGGGGCAGGGAAGGTTCACCCCTCCACTTT
V: TRBV7-2; D: .; J: TRBJ2-4; size: .; CDR3: CASSYKGLKNIQYF; DNA: TGTGCCAGCAGCTATAAGGGACTCAAAAACATTCAGTACTTC
V: TRBV12-3/TRBV12-4; D: .; J: TRBJ1-2; size: many; CDR3: CASSLEGGYTF; DNA: TGTGCCAGCAGTTTAGAAGGCGGCTACACCTTC
V: TRBV6-5; D: TRBD1; J: TRBJ1-2; size: .; CDR3: CASSYSPYGQEGYTF; DNA: TGTGCCAGCAGTTACTCCCCGTACGGACAGGAGGGCTACACCTTC
V: TRBV29-1; D: TRBD1; J: TRBJ2-4; size: .; CDR3: CSVRQGSPYYNEQYF; DNA: TGCAGCGTTCGACAGGGTTCCCCCTATTACAATGAGCAGTACTTC
V: TRBV12-3/TRBV12-4; D: .; J: TRBJ1-5; size: .; CDR3: CASSSHSNQPQHF; DNA: TGTGCCAGCAGTTCCCACAGCAATCAGCCCCAGCATTTT
V: TRBV5-6; D: TRBD1; J: TRBJ2-3; size: once; CDR3: CASSSTRQGSTDTQYF; DNA: TGTGCCAGCAGCTCCACTCGACAGGGCAGCACAGATACGCAGTATTTT
V: TRBV30; D: .; J: TRBJ2-7; size: .; CDR3: CAWSRQGPYEQYF; DNA: TGTGCCTGGAGTAGGCAGGGCCCTTACGAGCAGTACTTC
V: TRBV20-1; D: .; J: TRBJ2-7; size: .; CDR3: CSARQIEQYF; DNA: TGCAGTGCTAGGCAGATCGAGCAGTACTTC
V: TRBV7-2; D: .; J: TRBJ2-3; size: .; CDR3: CATTSTDTQYF; DNA: TGTGCCACCACGAGCACAGATACGCAGTATTTT
V: TRBV5-1; D: .; J: TRBJ1-2; size: few; CDR3: CASSFEADYGYTF; DNA: TGCGCCAGCAGCTTCGAGGCAGATTATGGCTACACCTTC
V: TRBV20-1; D: .; J: TRBJ1-5; size: .; CDR3: CSASGGGSNQPQHF; DNA: TGCAGTGCTAGCGGAGGGGGTAGCAATCAGCCCCAGCATTTT
V: TRBV13; D: TRBD1; J: TRBJ1-4; size: .; CDR3: CASSPQGAAGEKPFF; DNA: TGTGCCAGCAGCCCACAGGGGGCGGCTGGTGAAAAACCGTTTTTT
V: TRBV13; D: .; J: TRBJ2-3; size: many; CDR3: CASSPTRLLTDTQYF; DNA: TGTGCCAGCAGCCCTACACGGTTACTCACAGATACGCAGTATTTT
V: TRBV9; D: .; J: TRBJ2-1; size: .; CDR3: CASSEGGEGNEQFF; DNA: TGTGCCAGCAGCGAGGGAGGAGAGGGGAATGAGCAGTTCTTC
V: TRBV7-9; D: .; J: TRBJ2-3; size: few; CDR3: CASSLRNPEPTDTQYF; DNA: TGTGCCAGCAGCTTAAGGAATCCGGAACCAACAGATACGCAGTATTTT
V: TRBV29-1; D: .; J: TRBJ1-1; size: many; CDR3: CSVGQANTEAFF; DNA: TGCAGCGTTGGACAGGCAAACACTGAAGCTTTCTTT